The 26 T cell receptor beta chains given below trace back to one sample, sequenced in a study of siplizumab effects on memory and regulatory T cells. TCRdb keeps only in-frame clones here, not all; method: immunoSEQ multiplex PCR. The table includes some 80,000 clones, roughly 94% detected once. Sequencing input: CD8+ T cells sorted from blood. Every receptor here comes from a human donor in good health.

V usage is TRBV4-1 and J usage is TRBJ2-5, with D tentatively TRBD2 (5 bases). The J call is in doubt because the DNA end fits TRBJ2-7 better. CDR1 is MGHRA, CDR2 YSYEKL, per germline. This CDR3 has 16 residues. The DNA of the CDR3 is TGCGCCAGCAGCCAAGACGTTAGAGGGATCGTGTACGAGCAGTACTTC. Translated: CASSQDVRGIVYEQYF.

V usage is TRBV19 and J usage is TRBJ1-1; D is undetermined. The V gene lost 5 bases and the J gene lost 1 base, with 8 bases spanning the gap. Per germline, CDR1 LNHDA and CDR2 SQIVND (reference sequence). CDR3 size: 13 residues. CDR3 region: CASSATTNTEAFF. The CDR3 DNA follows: TGTGCCAGTAGTGCGACAACGAACACTGAAGCTTTCTTT.

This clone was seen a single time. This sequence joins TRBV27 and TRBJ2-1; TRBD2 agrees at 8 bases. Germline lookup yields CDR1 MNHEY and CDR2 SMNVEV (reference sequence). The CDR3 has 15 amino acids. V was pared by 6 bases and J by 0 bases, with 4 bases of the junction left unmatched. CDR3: CASRPSGSSYNEQFF. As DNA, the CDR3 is TGTGCCAGCAGACCAAGCGGGAGCTCCTACAATGAGCAGTTCTTC.

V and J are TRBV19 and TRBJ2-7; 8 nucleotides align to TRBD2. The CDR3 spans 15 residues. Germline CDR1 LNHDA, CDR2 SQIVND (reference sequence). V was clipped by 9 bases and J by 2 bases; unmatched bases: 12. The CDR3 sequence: CASALGAGGPYEQYF. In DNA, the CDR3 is TGTGCCAGCGCTCTGGGGGCGGGAGGACCCTACGAGCAGTACTTC.

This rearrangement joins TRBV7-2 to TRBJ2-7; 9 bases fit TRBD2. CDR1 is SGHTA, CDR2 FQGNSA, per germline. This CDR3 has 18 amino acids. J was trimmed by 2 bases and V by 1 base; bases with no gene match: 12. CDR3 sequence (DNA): TGTGCCAGCAGCTTAGTGGGGCTATCTAGCGGGATAACCTACGAGCAGTACTTC. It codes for CASSLVGLSSGITYEQYF.

CDR3 in amino acids: CASTGGYTEAFF. Written as DNA, the CDR3 is TGCGCCAGCACGGGCGGGTACACTGAAGCTTTCTTT. This chain connects TRBV5-1 to TRBJ1-1, with unresolved D. The CDR3 loop spans 12 amino acids. V shed 6 bases and J shed 3 bases, with 9 bases lying between them. Germline CDR1 is SGHRS and CDR2 is YFSETQ.

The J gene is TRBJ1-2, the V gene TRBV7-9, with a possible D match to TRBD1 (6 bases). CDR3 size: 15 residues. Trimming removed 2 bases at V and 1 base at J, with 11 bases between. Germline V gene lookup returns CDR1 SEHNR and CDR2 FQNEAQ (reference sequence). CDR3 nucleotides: TGTGCCAGCAGCTTACCCGGACAGTTTAACTATGGCTACACCTTC. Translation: CASSLPGQFNYGYTF.

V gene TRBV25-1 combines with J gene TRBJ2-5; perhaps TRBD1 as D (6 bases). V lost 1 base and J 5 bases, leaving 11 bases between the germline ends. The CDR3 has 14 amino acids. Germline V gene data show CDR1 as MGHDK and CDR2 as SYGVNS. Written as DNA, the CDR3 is TGTGCCAGCAGTGAATTGACAGGAAGGGAGACCCAGTACTTC. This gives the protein CASSELTGRETQYF.

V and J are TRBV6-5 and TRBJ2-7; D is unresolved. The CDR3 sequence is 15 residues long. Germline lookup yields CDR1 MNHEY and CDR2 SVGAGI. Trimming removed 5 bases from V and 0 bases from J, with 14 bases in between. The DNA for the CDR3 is TGTGCCAGCAGTCCCCTCGACGGTAGCTCCTACGAGCAGTACTTC. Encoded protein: CASSPLDGSSYEQYF.

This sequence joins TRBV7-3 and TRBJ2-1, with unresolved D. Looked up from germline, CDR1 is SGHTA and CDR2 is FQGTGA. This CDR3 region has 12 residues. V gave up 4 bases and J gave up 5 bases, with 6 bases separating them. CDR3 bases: TGTGCCAGCAGCTCGATGAACAATGAGCAGTTCTTC. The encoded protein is CASSSMNNEQFF.

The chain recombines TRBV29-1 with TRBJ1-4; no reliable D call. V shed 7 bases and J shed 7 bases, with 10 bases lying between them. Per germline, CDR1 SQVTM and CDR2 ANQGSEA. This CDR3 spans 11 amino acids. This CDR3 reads CSASYGEKLFF. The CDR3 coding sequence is TGCAGCGCATCTTATGGTGAAAAACTGTTTTTT.

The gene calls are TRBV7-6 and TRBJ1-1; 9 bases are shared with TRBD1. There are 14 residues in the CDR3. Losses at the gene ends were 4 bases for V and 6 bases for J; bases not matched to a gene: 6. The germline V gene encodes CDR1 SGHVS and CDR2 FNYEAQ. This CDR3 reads CASSSTGGGPEAFF. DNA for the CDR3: TGTGCCAGCAGCTCTACAGGGGGCGGCCCTGAAGCTTTCTTT.

The CDR3 nucleotides are TGTGCCAGCAGTTACTCAGACTCTGGGGCCAACGTCCTGACTTTC. Its translation: CASSYSDSGANVLTF. This chain links TRBV6-5 with TRBJ2-6; no reliable D call. This CDR3 spans 15 amino acids. V shed 0 bases and J shed 0 bases, with 3 bases lying between them. Germline values: CDR1 MNHEY, CDR2 SVGAGI.

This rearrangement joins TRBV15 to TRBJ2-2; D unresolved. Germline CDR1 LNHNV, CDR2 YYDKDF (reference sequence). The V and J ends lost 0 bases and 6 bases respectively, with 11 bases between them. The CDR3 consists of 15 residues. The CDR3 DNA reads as TGTGCCACCAGCAGAGATCTTAGTTTCTCCGGGGAGCTGTTTTTT. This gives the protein CATSRDLSFSGELFF.

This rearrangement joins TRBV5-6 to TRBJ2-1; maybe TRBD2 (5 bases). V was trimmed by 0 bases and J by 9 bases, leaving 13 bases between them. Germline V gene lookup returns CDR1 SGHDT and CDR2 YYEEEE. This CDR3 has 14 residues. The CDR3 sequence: CASSLDRGLGEQFF. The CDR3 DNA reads TGTGCCAGCAGCTTGGATCGGGGATTGGGTGAGCAGTTCTTC.

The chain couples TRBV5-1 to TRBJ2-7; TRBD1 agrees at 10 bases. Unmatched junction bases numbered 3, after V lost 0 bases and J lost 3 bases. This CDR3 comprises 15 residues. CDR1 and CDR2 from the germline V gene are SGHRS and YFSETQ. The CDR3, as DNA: TGCGCCAGCAGCTTGGCCTGGGACAGGGGCTACGAGCAGTACTTC. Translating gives CASSLAWDRGYEQYF.

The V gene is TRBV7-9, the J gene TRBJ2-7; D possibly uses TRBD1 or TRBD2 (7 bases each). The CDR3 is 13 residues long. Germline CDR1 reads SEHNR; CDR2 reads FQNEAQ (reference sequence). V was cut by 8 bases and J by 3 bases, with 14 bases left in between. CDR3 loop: CASGGDSSYEQYF. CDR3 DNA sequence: TGTGCCAGCGGGGGGGACAGTAGCTACGAGCAGTACTTC.

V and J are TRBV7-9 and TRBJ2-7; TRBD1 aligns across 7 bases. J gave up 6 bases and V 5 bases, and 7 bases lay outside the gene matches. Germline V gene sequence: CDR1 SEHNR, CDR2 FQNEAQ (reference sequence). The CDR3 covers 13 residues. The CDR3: CASSPLQGSEQYF. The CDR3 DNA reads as TGTGCCAGCAGCCCGTTACAGGGGAGCGAGCAGTACTTC.

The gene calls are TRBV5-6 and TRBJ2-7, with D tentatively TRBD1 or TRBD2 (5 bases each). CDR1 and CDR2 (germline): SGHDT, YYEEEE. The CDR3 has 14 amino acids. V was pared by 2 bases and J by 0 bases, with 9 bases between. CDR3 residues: CASSFPGSSYEQYF. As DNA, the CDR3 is TGTGCCAGCAGCTTCCCAGGGAGCTCCTACGAGCAGTACTTC.

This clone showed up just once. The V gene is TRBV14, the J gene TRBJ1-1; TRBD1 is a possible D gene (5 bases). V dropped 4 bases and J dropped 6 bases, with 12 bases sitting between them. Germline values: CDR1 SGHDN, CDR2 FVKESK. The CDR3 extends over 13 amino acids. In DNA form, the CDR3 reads TGTGCCAGCAGCCCCCCGGGGACCCCTGAAGCTTTCTTT. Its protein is CASSPPGTPEAFF.

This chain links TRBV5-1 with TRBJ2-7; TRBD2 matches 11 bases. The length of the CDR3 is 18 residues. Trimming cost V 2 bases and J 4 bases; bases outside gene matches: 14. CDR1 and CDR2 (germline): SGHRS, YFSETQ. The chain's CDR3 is CASSFKYQTSGIFYEQYF. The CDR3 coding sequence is TGCGCCAGCAGCTTCAAGTACCAGACTAGCGGGATTTTTTACGAGCAGTACTTC.

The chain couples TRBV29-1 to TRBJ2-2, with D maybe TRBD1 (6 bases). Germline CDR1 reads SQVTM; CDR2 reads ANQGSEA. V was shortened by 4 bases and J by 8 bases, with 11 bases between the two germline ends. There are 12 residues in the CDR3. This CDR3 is CSVGTVRGELFF. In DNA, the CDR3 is TGCAGCGTTGGGACAGTTAGGGGGGAGCTGTTTTTT.

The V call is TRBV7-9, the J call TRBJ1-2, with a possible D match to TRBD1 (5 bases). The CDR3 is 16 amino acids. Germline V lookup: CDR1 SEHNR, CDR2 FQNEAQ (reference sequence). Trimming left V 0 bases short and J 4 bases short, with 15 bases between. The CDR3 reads CASSLAQTEDIYGYTF. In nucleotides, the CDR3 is TGTGCCAGCAGCTTAGCGCAGACAGAAGATATCTATGGCTACACCTTC.

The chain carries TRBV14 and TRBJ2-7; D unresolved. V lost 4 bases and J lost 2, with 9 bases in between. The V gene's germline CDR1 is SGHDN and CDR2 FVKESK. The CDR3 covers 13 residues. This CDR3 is CASSRREAYEQYF. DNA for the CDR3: TGTGCCAGCAGCCGAAGGGAAGCCTACGAGCAGTACTTC.

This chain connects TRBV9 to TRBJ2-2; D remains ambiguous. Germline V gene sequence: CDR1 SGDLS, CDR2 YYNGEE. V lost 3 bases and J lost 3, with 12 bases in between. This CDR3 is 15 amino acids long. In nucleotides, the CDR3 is TGTGCCAGCAGCGAATCAGGTGCTTACACCGGGGAGCTGTTTTTT. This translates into CASSESGAYTGELFF.

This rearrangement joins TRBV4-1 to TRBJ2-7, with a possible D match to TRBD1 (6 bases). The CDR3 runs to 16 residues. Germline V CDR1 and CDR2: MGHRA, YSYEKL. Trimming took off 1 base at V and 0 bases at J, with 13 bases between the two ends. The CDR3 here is CASSQARQEFSYEQYF. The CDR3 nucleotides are TGCGCCAGCAGCCAAGCCCGACAGGAGTTCTCCTACGAGCAGTACTTC.